A selection of T cell receptor beta chains follows, all from one sample in a study of T cell responses to AZD1222 COVID-19 vaccine. Sequenced by immunoSEQ multiplex PCR; TCRdb stores in-frame clones only, minus some. Among about 150,000 clones listed, roughly nine tenths were seen once. Sequencing used peripheral blood, obtained 28 days after the second AZD1222 dose. These receptors came from an adult who received the AZD1222 COVID-19 vaccine. Both conserved end residues are part of each CDR3. A D gene is named only where the DNA matches it firmly. Size is omitted from some rows. Given values are once, few, many or a class for expanded clones.

j_gene | abundance | d_gene | v_gene | CDR3nt | CDR3aa
TRBJ2-7 | NA | NA | TRBV6-5 | TGTGCCAGCAGTTATGGGGGAGCCAACACCTACGAGCAGTACTTC | CASSYGGANTYEQYF
TRBJ1-5 | NA | NA | TRBV6-5 | TGTGCCAGCAGGTCGGATAATAGCAATCAGCCCCAGCATTTT | CASRSDNSNQPQHF
TRBJ1-1 | NA | NA | TRBV29-1 | TGCAGCGTTTTTGGTCCTACAGGCCTGAACACTGAAGCTTTCTTT | CSVFGPTGLNTEAFF
TRBJ1-2 | NA | NA | TRBV30 | TGTGCCTTCACCGCCGGGAGTAAGAGCACCTTC | CAFTAGSKSTF
TRBJ1-2 | NA | NA | TRBV7-9 | TGTGCCAGCAGCTTAAGAGACACGCGCGGCTACACCTTC | CASSLRDTRGYTF
TRBJ1-2 | NA | NA | TRBV2 | TGTGCCAGCAGTGGAGAAGGCAGGGTAGTTCTTGCGGGCTACACCTTC | CASSGEGRVVLAGYTF
TRBJ1-1 | NA | NA | TRBV7-8 | TGTGCCAGCAGCTCAGATGGAGGGAACACTGAAGCTTTCTTT | CASSSDGGNTEAFF
TRBJ1-4 | NA | TRBD1 | TRBV28 | TGTGCCAGCAGTCTCGGACAGGGCGGAGAAAAACTGTTTTTT | CASSLGQGGEKLFF
TRBJ2-7 | NA | NA | TRBV25-1 | TGTGCCAGCAGGTCGACCCGGAGGGGCGAGCAGTACTTC | CASRSTRRGEQYF
TRBJ2-1 | NA | TRBD2 | TRBV6-5 | TGTGCCAGCAGTTACTCACGCGGGAGGGCCGCTGAGCAGTTCTTC | CASSYSRGRAAEQFF
TRBJ1-2 | NA | NA | TRBV6-2/TRBV6-3 | TGTGCCAGCAGTTGGAGCTATGGCTACACCTTC | CASSWSYGYTF
TRBJ2-3 | NA | NA | TRBV29-1 | TGCAGCGCTACAGGGAGTAGCACAGATACGCAGTATTTT | CSATGSSTDTQYF
TRBJ2-7 | once | TRBD2 | TRBV7-2 | TGTGCCAGCAGCCTTCGGACTAGCGGGGGGGCCTACGAGCAGTACTTC | CASSLRTSGGAYEQYF
TRBJ1-2 | NA | NA | TRBV5-1 | TGCGCCAGCAGCTTGGCGCCGGGATCGAACTATGGCTACACCTTC | CASSLAPGSNYGYTF
TRBJ1-5 | NA | NA | TRBV2 | TGTGCCAGCAGTGAAACGACGGCGCCCTCCAGCCAGCATTTT | CASSETTAPSSQHF
TRBJ1-1 | NA | TRBD1 | TRBV18 | TGTGCCAGCTCACCGGACAGGGACACTGAAGCTTTCTTT | CASSPDRDTEAFF
TRBJ2-1 | NA | NA | TRBV4-2 | TGTGCCAGCAGCCCCCCCGGGGTGATCGGGCAGTTCTTC | CASSPPGVIGQFF
TRBJ2-3 | NA | NA | TRBV6-5 | TGTGCCAGCACCCAACTTGGGATGGATACGCAGTATTTT | CASTQLGMDTQYF
TRBJ1-1 | NA | NA | TRBV5-1 | TGCGCCAGCAGCTTGAACACTGAAGCTTTCTTT | CASSLNTEAFF
TRBJ2-1 | once | NA | TRBV5-6 | TGTGCCAGCAGCCGGGCAGGAGCCAATGAGCAGTTCTTC | CASSRAGANEQFF
TRBJ1-3 | NA | TRBD1 | TRBV6-5 | TGTGCCAGCAGGGAGACAGGGCTCTCTGGAAACACCATATATTTT | CASRETGLSGNTIYF
TRBJ1-1 | NA | NA | TRBV12-3/TRBV12-4 | TGTGCCAGCAGTTTAGATCAGGACACTGAAGCTTTCTTT | CASSLDQDTEAFF
TRBJ1-5 | once | NA | TRBV5-8 | TGTGCCAGCAGCTTGGGTTTGCCCCAGCATTTT | CASSLGLPQHF
TRBJ2-1 | NA | NA | TRBV7-9 | TGTGCCAGCAGCTTAGCGGCTAGACTCACGTTCTTC | CASSLAARLTFF
TRBJ2-1 | NA | TRBD2 | TRBV25-1 | TGTGCCAGCAGTGAAGAGCCTGGGCGGGAGAAGGAGAATGAGCAGTTCTTC | CASSEEPGREKENEQFF
TRBJ1-2 | NA | NA | TRBV27 | TGTGCCAGCAGTTTAGGGGGGGGCCCCTTAGGCTACACCTTC | CASSLGGGPLGYTF
TRBJ2-1 | NA | TRBD2 | TRBV7-3 | TGTGCCAGCAGCTTAGGTAGTAGCGGGAGAGCCCATGAGCAGTTCTTC | CASSLGSSGRAHEQFF
TRBJ1-1 | NA | NA | TRBV28 | TGTGCCAGCAGTTTTCGACTTGGGTTCATGAACACTGAAGCTTTCTTT | CASSFRLGFMNTEAFF
TRBJ2-1 | NA | TRBD1 | TRBV30 | TGTGCCTGGAGTCCACGGGACAGTACCTACAATGAGCAGTTCTTC | CAWSPRDSTYNEQFF
TRBJ1-6 | once | NA | TRBV3-1/TRBV3-2 | TGTGCCAGCAGCTCAAGCCAGGTTTATAATTCACCCCTCCACTTT | CASSSSQVYNSPLHF
TRBJ2-2 | NA | NA | TRBV19 | TGTGCCAGTAGCTGGGGCACCGGGGAGCTGTTTTTT | CASSWGTGELFF
TRBJ2-5 | NA | NA | TRBV2 | TGTGCCACCGGGACGGGGGACTCGGAGACCCAGTACTTC | CATGTGDSETQYF
TRBJ2-5 | NA | TRBD2 | TRBV4-2 | TGTGCCAGCAGCCAAGAGGCTAGCGGGGGGCCCCAAGAGACCCAGTACTTC | CASSQEASGGPQETQYF
TRBJ1-1 | NA | NA | TRBV7-2 | TGTGCCAGCAGCTTAGCGCGGGGGGGAACTGAAGCTTTCTTT | CASSLARGGTEAFF
TRBJ1-1 | NA | NA | TRBV9 | TGTGCCAGCAGCGCGGGGTTGGGCACTGAAGCTTTCTTT | CASSAGLGTEAFF
TRBJ1-1 | NA | NA | TRBV6-5 | TGTGCCAGCAGACCTCAGAAGAACACTGAAGCTTTCTTT | CASRPQKNTEAFF